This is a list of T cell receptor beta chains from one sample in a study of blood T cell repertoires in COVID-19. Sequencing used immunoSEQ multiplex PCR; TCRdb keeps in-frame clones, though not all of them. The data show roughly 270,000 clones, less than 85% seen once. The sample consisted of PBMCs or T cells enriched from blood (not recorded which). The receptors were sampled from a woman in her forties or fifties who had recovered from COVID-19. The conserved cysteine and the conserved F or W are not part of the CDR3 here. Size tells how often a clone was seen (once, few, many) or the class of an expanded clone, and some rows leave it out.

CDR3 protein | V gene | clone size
ATSPGTAYTDTQY | TRBV24-1 | -
ASSQWGGQFYNEQF | TRBV14 | -
ASRSSGGSAGELF | TRBV9 | -
ASSHRGRGTSGRADTQY | TRBV3-1/TRBV3-2 | once
ASSHDPSGHLYGYT | TRBV14 | -
ASTPLTAKRTDTQY | TRBV11-2 | -
ASSPSGDNTGELF | TRBV6-5 | -
ASSQAHREGSPLH | TRBV3-1/TRBV3-2 | -
ASSLPSISGANVLT | TRBV7-9 | once
ASSFRVALAGSMNHNEQF | TRBV28 | once
ASSVRGRATGELF | TRBV3-1/TRBV3-2 | -
ASSLAPIGYEQY | TRBV11-2 | -
ASSRSGTGGGTYGYT | TRBV5-6 | -
ASSSWTATNEKLF | TRBV7-2 | -
ASSPTGFATNEKLF | TRBV5-1 | -
ASRPNVAGGLSYEQY | TRBV7-2 | -
ASSFQGSGANVLT | TRBV5-6 | -
ASRTGLAGHEQF | TRBV7-2 | -
ASSSHTTRTDTQY | TRBV5-4 | -
ASSQDLSGNTIY | TRBV3-1/TRBV3-2 | once
ASSGGQGLSNEKLF | TRBV7-9 | -
ASSSGQSLNTEAF | TRBV5-1 | once
SVKGTGGNSPLH | TRBV29-1 | -
ASSYTGTRTEAF | TRBV28 | -
ASSQRQGVGDYGYT | TRBV4-3 | -
ASSQGGGYEQY | TRBV4-3 | -
ASSLSSQGIANYGYT | TRBV18 | once
ASSKAGASYNEQF | TRBV7-9 | -
ASSQETDWMNTEAF | TRBV4-3 | -
ASSLEQGGAETQY | TRBV5-1 | -
ASSLRWGGTDTQY | TRBV5-8 | -
ASSPGGNTEAF | TRBV18 | -
ASSRDRGNQPQH | TRBV7-8 | -
ASSDSPAGGVDTQY | TRBV4-2 | -
ASSPSLGNPNTEAF | TRBV6-2/TRBV6-3 | -
ASSWGLADTYEQY | TRBV4-2 | -
ASSLAGRMQETQY | TRBV5-1 | -
AWSVGGGSYT | TRBV30 | -